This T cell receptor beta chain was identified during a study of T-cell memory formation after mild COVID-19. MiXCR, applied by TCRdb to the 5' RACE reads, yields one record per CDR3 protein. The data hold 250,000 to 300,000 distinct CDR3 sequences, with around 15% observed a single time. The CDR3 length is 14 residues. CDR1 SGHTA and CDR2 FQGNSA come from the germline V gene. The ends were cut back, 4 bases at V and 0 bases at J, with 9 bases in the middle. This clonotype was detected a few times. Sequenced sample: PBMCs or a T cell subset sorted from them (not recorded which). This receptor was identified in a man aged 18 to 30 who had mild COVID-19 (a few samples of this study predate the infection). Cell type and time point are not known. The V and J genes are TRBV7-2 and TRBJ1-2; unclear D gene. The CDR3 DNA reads TGTGCCAGCAGCTGGGGTGGGACTAACTATGGCTACACCTTC. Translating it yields CASSWGGTNYGYTF.